This TCR beta chain derives from a study of T cells in Graves' hyperthyroidism and ophthalmopathy. Germline V CDR1 and CDR2: LGHDT, YNNKEL (reference sequence). This CDR3 comprises 12 residues. The V end lost 4 bases, the J end lost 3 bases, and 6 bases lay between the germline ends. In this sample, this clonotype turned up many times. Amplified TCR beta CDR3 regions derived from RNA transcripts. The HTBI primer set was used in a first-round RT-PCR of the TCR CDR3. TCRdb reprocessed the multiplex PCR reads via MiXCR and lists one record per CDR3 protein. Among a few hundred thousand distinct CDR3 sequences, less than 25% were seen once, and the ten largest hold about 25%. Uncontrolled infection, other autoimmune disease, pregnancy and lactation each barred patients from inclusion.

The V gene is TRBV3-1, the J gene TRBJ1-1; D call uncertain. Sequenced sample: blood. This receptor was obtained from a young man with Graves' hyperthyroidism. CDR3 coding DNA: TGTGCCAGCAGCCGGGTTGACACTGAAGCTTTCTTT. It encodes CASSRVDTEAFF.